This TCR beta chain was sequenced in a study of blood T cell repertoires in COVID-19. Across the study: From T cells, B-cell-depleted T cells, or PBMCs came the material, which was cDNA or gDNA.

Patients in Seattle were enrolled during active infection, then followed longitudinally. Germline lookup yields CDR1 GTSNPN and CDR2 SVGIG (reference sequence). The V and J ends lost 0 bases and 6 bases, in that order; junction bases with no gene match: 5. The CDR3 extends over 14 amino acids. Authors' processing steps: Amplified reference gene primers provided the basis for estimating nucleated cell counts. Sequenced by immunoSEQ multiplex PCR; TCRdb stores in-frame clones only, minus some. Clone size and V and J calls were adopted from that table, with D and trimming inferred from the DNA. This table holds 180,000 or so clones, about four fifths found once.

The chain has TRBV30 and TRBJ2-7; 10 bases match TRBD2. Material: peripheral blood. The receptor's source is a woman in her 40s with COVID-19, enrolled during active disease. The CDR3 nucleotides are TGTGCCTGGAGTGTACACAGCGGGAGGGCCGAGCAGTACTTC. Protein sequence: CAWSVHSGRAEQYF.